This T cell receptor beta chain was captured by sequencing in a study of cytomegalovirus exposure and HLA in healthy donors. Overall study results and limits: Later analysis revealed greater clonal expansion in HLA-associated TCR beta chains than in equally common others. Rare TCR sequences dominated, though some public TCRs recurred in many donors. Association of 15,000 to 20,000 TCR beta sequences with HLA alleles was found at 0.05 false discovery rate in a later analysis.

On this clone itself: Its antigen is as yet unknown.

PCR employed 60 Vbeta and 13 Jbeta primers. The method was immunoSEQ multiplex PCR; TCRdb's version includes in-frame clones alone and lacks a portion of them. The sample has around 160,000 clones; 68% are singletons. Healthy bone marrow donors made up the donors. The specimen sequenced was PBMCs. This clonotype originated in a middle-aged woman in good health and CMV-seropositive.

The CDR3 bases are TGTGCCAGCAGCCCAACTTCCGCTAGCGTTGGCGAGCAGTACTTC. It yields the protein CASSPTSASVGEQYF. The genes are TRBV5-4 and TRBJ2-7, with D perhaps TRBD2 (6 bases). Germline CDR1 SGHNT, CDR2 YYREEE (reference sequence). V dropped 4 bases and J dropped 6 bases, with 20 bases sitting between them. The CDR3 contains 15 residues.